Below, 10 T cell receptor beta chains from the same sample are listed, as sequenced in a study of control samples from healthy donors and cancer patients. This table comes from immunoSEQ multiplex PCR, and its TCRdb copy is limited to in-frame clones, with some not included. The data show roughly 120,000 clones, approximately 90% seen once. The material sequenced was blood. Source of these receptors: a woman between 18 and 29 years old in good health.

CDR3 in amino acids: CASSLIASYGYTF. CDR3 nucleotides: TGTGCCAGCAGCTTAATAGCCAGCTATGGCTACACCTTC. V and J are TRBV7-9 and TRBJ1-2; D not certain. Germline loops: CDR1 SEHNR, CDR2 FQNEAQ (reference sequence). The ends were cut back, 2 bases at V and 4 bases at J, with 8 bases in the middle. This CDR3 contains 13 residues.

The genes are TRBV4-3 and TRBJ2-7; D gene ambiguous. The CDR3 totals 18 residues. The germline V and J ends were trimmed by 0 bases and 0 bases, with 18 bases remaining between them. Germline V gene data show CDR1 as LGHNA and CDR2 as YSLEER. The CDR3 loop is CASSQDRFPSWGSYEQYF. CDR3 in DNA: TGCGCCAGCAGCCAAGATCGGTTCCCTTCCTGGGGCTCCTACGAGCAGTACTTC.

The chain couples TRBV29-1 to TRBJ1-1, with no clear D. CDR3 length: 11 residues. With 3 bases removed from V and 8 bases from J, the gap between germline ends came to 10 bases. Germline V lookup: CDR1 SQVTM, CDR2 ANQGSEA. CDR3 nucleotides: TGCAGCGTTGAGGCGGGCAGGGAAGCTTTCTTT. It specifies CSVEAGREAFF.

The CDR3 reads CASKPDSETQYF. The DNA of the CDR3 is TGTGCCAGCAAACCGGATTCAGAGACCCAGTACTTC. The chain joins TRBV10-3 to TRBJ2-5; D uncertain. Germline lookup yields CDR1 ENHRY and CDR2 SYGVKD. Trimming removed 10 bases from V and 4 bases from J, with 13 bases in between. This CDR3 comprises 12 residues.

V gene TRBV5-5 combines with J gene TRBJ2-3; 8 bases map to TRBD1. Looked up from germline, CDR1 is SGHKS and CDR2 is YYEKEE (reference sequence). CDR3 size: 18 residues. With 3 bases clipped from V and 1 base from J, the junction kept 13 bases outside the gene matches. The CDR3 is CASSSTSTQGAGTDTQYF. The CDR3 DNA sequence: TGTGCCAGCAGCTCGACTTCGACCCAGGGGGCGGGCACAGATACGCAGTATTTT.

The genes are TRBV6-5 and TRBJ1-1; D is possibly TRBD1 (5 bases). Germline CDR1 MNHEY, CDR2 SVGAGI. V shed 0 bases and J shed 1 base, with 9 bases lying between them. The CDR3 consists of 15 residues. CDR3 amino acids: CASSYSLQGNTEAFF. DNA for the CDR3: TGTGCCAGCAGTTACTCGCTTCAGGGGAACACTGAAGCTTTCTTT.

The rearrangement joins TRBV25-1 to TRBJ1-3, with TRBD1 matching 7 bases. There are 14 residues in the CDR3. The V segment lost 2 bases and the J segment 5 bases; nucleotides outside the gene matches: 3. Germline V gene data show CDR1 as MGHDK and CDR2 as SYGVNS. The CDR3 spells CASSEKGGRNTIYF. The DNA of the CDR3 is TGTGCCAGCAGTGAAAAAGGGGGCAGAAACACCATATATTTT.

V usage is TRBV4-1 and J usage is TRBJ2-2, with 7 bases aligning to TRBD2. CDR1 is MGHRA and CDR2 is YSYEKL in the germline V gene. The CDR3 has 14 amino acids. The V and J ends lost 5 bases and 5 bases, in that order; junction bases with no gene match: 5. CDR3 in DNA: TGCGCCAGCAGCGCGCGGGAGTTAACCGGGGAGCTGTTTTTT. It codes for CASSARELTGELFF.

CDR3 residues: CASSLSRLARSYEQYF. The CDR3 DNA sequence: TGTGCCAGCAGTTTATCCCGACTAGCGAGGTCCTACGAGCAGTACTTC. The rearrangement links TRBV27 to TRBJ2-7; 8 bases fit TRBD2. CDR1 and CDR2 from the germline V gene are MNHEY and SMNVEV (reference sequence). Unmatched junction bases numbered 5, after V lost 0 bases and J lost 1 base. This CDR3 is built from 16 residues.

The CDR3 nucleotides read TGTGCCAGCTCGTTACGGACTAGCGGGAGAACTACCCACGAGCAGTACTTC. It specifies CASSLRTSGRTTHEQYF. This chain connects TRBV5-5 to TRBJ2-7, with TRBD2 matching over 13 bases. This CDR3 is built from 17 residues. From germline, CDR1 is SGHKS and CDR2 YYEKEE (reference sequence). With 7 bases clipped from V and 5 bases from J, the junction kept 15 bases outside the gene matches.